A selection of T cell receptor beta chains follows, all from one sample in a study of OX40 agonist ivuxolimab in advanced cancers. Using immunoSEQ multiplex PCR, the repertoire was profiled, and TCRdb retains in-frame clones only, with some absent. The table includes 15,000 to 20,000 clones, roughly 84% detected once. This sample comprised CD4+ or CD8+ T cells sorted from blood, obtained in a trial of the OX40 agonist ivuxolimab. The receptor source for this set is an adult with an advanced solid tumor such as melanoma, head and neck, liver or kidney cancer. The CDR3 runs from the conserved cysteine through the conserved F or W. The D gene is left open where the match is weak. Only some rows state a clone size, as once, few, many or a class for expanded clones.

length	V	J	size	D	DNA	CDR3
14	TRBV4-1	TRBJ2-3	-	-	TGCGCCAGCAGCCAAGATCGTCCGGGTGGCACGCAGTATTTT	CASSQDRPGGTQYF
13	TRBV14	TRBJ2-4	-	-	TGTGCCAGCACCCAAGCAGCCGGAAACATTCAGTACTTC	CASTQAAGNIQYF
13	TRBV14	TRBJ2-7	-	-	TGTGCCAGCAGCGCTAGCCGGCGTTCGGAGCAGTACTTC	CASSASRRSEQYF
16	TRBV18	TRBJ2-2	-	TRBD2	TGTGCCAGCTCACCACCACTAGCGGGTGGAGTCGGGGAGCTGTTTTTT	CASSPPLAGGVGELFF
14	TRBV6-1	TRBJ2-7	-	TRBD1	TGTGCCAGCAGTGAAGCTCACAGGGGATACGAGCAGTACTTC	CASSEAHRGYEQYF
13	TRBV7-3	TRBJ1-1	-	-	TGTGCCAGCAGCCGGACGGGGATCACTGAAGCTTTCTTT	CASSRTGITEAFF
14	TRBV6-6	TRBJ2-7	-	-	TGTGCCAGCACTAGAGGGGGGCCACCCTACGAGCAGTACTTC	CASTRGGPPYEQYF
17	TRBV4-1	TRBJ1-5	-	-	TGCGCCAGCAGCCAAGAGGGGGGCTTTTATAGCAATCAGCCCCAGCATTTT	CASSQEGGFYSNQPQHF
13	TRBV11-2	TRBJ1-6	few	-	TGTGCCAGCAGCCCTACAGGGATCTCACCCCTCCACTTT	CASSPTGISPLHF
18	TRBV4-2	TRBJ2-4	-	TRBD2	TGTGCCAGCAGCCAAGGTAGCGGGAGGGCCGAATCAAAAAACATTCAGTACTTC	CASSQGSGRAESKNIQYF
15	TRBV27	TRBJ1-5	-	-	TGTGCCAGCAGTCCCACAGGAGTGGATCAGTCGCCCCAGCATTTT	CASSPTGVDQSPQHF
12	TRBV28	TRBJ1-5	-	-	TGTGCCAGCAGTTTAGGAAATCAGCCCCAGCATTTT	CASSLGNQPQHF
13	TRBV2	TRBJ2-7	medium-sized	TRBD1	TGTGCCAGCACTCCCGGGACAGACTACGAGCAGTACTTC	CASTPGTDYEQYF
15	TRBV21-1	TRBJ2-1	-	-	TGTGCCAGCAGCGTCCGGGACCACTCCTACAATGAGCAGTTCTTC	CASSVRDHSYNEQFF
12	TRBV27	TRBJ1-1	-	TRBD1	TGTGCCAGCAGTCTCAGACAGGGGGTCGCTTTCTTT	CASSLRQGVAFF
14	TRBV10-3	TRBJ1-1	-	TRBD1	TGTGCCATCAGCCTGGGACAGGGGAACACTGAAGCTTTCTTT	CAISLGQGNTEAFF
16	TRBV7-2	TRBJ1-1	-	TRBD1	TGTGCCAGCAGCCCTATCAGGGGGCATGGGAACACTGAAGCTTTCTTT	CASSPIRGHGNTEAFF
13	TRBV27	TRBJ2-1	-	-	TGTGCCAGCAGTTCCCAGGGCTACAATGAGCAGTTCTTC	CASSSQGYNEQFF
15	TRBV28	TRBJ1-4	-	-	TGTGCCAGCAGTTTACGACCGGTCGCGACCGGAAAACTGTTTTTT	CASSLRPVATGKLFF
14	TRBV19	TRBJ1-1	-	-	TGTGCCAGTAGTATGGGGAAGGGGGGTAGAGAAGCTTTCTTT	CASSMGKGGREAFF
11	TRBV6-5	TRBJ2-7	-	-	TGTGCCAGCAGTGACACCTACGAGCAGTACTTC	CASSDTYEQYF
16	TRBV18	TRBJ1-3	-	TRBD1	TGTGCCAGCTCACCGACAACAGGGGGTTCGGGAAACACCATATATTTT	CASSPTTGGSGNTIYF
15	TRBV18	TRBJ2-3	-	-	TGTGCCAGCTCAGTACGACGCCGCGGCACAGATACGCAGTATTTT	CASSVRRRGTDTQYF
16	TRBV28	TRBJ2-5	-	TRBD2	TGTGCCAGCCGTCTAGCGGGTGTGCTTGAAGGGGAGACCCAGTACTTC	CASRLAGVLEGETQYF
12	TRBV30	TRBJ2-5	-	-	TGTGCCTGGAGTGCCGGGGGAAAGACCCAGTACTTC	CAWSAGGKTQYF
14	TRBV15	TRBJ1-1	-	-	TGTGCCACCAGCAGAGCCGGGGTGAACACTGAAGCTTTCTTT	CATSRAGVNTEAFF
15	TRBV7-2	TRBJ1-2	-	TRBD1	TGTGCCAGCAGCTTATTGACAGGGGGGGACTATGGCTACACCTTC	CASSLLTGGDYGYTF
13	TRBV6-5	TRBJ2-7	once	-	TGTGCCAGCAGTCAGGGACACATCTACGAGCAGTACTTC	CASSQGHIYEQYF
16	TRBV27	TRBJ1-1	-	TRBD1	TGTGCCAGCAGTATTCGGGACAGGTTAGGCGACACTGAAGCTTTCTTT	CASSIRDRLGDTEAFF
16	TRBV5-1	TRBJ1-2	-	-	TGCGCCAGCAGCTTGGGATCGGGATTTAATGCAGGCGGCTACACCTTC	CASSLGSGFNAGGYTF
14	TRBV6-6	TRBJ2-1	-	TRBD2	TGTGCCAGCAGAGCGGGAGCAACCTACAATGAGCAGTTCTTC	CASRAGATYNEQFF
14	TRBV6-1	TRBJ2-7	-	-	TGTGCCAGCAGTGTAAATTCTAACTCCTACGAGCAGTACTTC	CASSVNSNSYEQYF
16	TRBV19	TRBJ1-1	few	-	TGTGCCAGTAGTATAGATCCCCAGTGGATGAACACTGAAGCTTTCTTT	CASSIDPQWMNTEAFF
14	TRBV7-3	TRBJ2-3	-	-	TGTGCCAGCAGCTTATACCCTAGCACAGATACGCAGTATTTT	CASSLYPSTDTQYF
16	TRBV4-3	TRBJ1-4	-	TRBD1	TGCGCCAGCAGCCAAGCCGGGACAGGGCGGAGTGAAAAACTGTTTTTT	CASSQAGTGRSEKLFF
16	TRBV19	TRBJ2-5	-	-	TGTGCCAGTAGCCTACAACACGGACGCCGGGGAGAGACCCAGTACTTC	CASSLQHGRRGETQYF
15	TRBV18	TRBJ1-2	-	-	TGTGCCAGCTCACGGACGGCGGAGGGGATCTATGGCTACACCTTC	CASSRTAEGIYGYTF
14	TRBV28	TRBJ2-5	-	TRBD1	TGTGCCAGCAGTTTGACAGGGAGAGTAGAGACCCAGTACTTC	CASSLTGRVETQYF
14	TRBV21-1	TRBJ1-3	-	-	TGTGCCAGCAGCCGAAGATACTCTGGAAACACCATATATTTT	CASSRRYSGNTIYF
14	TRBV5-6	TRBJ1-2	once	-	TGTGCCAGCAGCTTGGGGCAGGGAAACTATGGCTACACCTTC	CASSLGQGNYGYTF
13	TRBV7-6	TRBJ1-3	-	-	TGTGCCAGCAGCCGCAACTCTGGAAACACCATATATTTT	CASSRNSGNTIYF
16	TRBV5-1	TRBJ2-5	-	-	TGCGCCAGCAGCTTGCAAACCTCTGAGGGGACGGAGACCCAGTACTTC	CASSLQTSEGTETQYF
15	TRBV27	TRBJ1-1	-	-	TGTGCCAGCAGTTTAGCTGGGAACCTGGGGACTGAAGCTTTCTTT	CASSLAGNLGTEAFF
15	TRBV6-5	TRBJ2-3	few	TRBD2	TGTGCCAGCAGCCCCGGGACTAGCGAAGTTGCTACGCAGTATTTT	CASSPGTSEVATQYF
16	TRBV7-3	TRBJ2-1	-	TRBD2	TGTGCCAGCAGCTCTCTAGCGGGAGGGAGGTACAATGAGCAGTTCTTC	CASSSLAGGRYNEQFF
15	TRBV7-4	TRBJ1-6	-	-	TGTGCCAGCGGCTTAAGGAGCGGGAGAGATTCACCCCTCCACTTT	CASGLRSGRDSPLHF
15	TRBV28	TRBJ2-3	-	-	TGTGCCAGCAGTTCTTTCTATTCAGGAGCAGATACGCAGTATTTT	CASSSFYSGADTQYF
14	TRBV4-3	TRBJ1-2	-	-	TGCGCCAGCAGCCAAGATCGGGGGGCGGGCGGCTACACCTTC	CASSQDRGAGGYTF
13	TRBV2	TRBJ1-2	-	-	TGTGCCAGCAGTGGCGGGGGGGGAGGTGGCTACACCTTC	CASSGGGGGGYTF
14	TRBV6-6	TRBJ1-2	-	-	TGTGCCAGCAGTCCTCCAGGGGCGCAGAATGGCTACACCTTC	CASSPPGAQNGYTF
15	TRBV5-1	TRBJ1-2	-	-	TGCGCCAGCAGCCCGGGGGGAGGGATTCCCTATGGCTACACCTTC	CASSPGGGIPYGYTF
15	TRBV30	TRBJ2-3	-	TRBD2	TGTGCCTGGAGGTTCAGCGGGACTAGCACAGATACGCAGTATTTT	CAWRFSGTSTDTQYF
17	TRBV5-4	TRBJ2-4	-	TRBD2	TGTGCCAGCAGCTTGAACCCTAGCGGGGCGGCCAAAAACATTCAGTACTTC	CASSLNPSGAAKNIQYF
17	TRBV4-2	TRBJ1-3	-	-	TGTGCCAGCAGCCAAGGACTCAAGGGACTCTCTGGAAACACCATATATTTT	CASSQGLKGLSGNTIYF
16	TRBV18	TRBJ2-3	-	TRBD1	TGTGCCAGCTCACCAATAATGGGACAGGGCACAGATACGCAGTATTTT	CASSPIMGQGTDTQYF
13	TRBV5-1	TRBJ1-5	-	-	TGCGCCAGCAGCTTCGAGGGAACGCAGCCCCAGCATTTT	CASSFEGTQPQHF
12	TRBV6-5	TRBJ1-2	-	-	TGTGCCAGCAGAGGGGCTAACTATGGCTACACCTTC	CASRGANYGYTF
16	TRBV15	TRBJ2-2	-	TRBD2	TGTGCCACCAGCAGAGTCCTTACTAGCGGGAGCGGGGAGCTGTTTTTT	CATSRVLTSGSGELFF
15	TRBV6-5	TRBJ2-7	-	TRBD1	TGTGCCAGCAGGTACTCGGGACAGGGGAACTACGAGCAGTACTTC	CASRYSGQGNYEQYF
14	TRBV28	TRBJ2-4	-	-	TGTGCCAGCAGTTTAGGGGACTTCAAAAACATTCAGTACTTC	CASSLGDFKNIQYF